The 12 T cell receptor beta chains presented below share a single source sample, sequenced in a study of T cell repertoires in cytomegalovirus infection. No antigen has been identified for these receptors. TCRdb processed the reads anew with MiXCR; each CDR3 protein has one entry. In the table there are hundreds of thousands of distinct CDR3 sequences, around 30% of which are singletons. The source was cultured PBMCs, collected from culture after CMV antigen stimulation. The source is a human donor in good health (CMV status not recorded). Some clones in this sample may be carry-over from other donors' samples.

The chain recombines TRBV20-1 with TRBJ2-7, with 13 bases identical to TRBD2. This CDR3 comprises 15 residues. V shed 6 bases and J 2 bases; nucleotides not matched to a gene: 7. Germline CDR1 and CDR2: DFQATT and SNEGSKA (reference sequence). The CDR3 DNA reads TGCAGTGCCCCCACCGGGACTAGCGGGACCTACGAGCAGTACTTC. Translation gives CSAPTGTSGTYEQYF.

The CDR3 DNA sequence: TGTGCCAGCAGTGGCCACGGGGGGGTGAACACTGAAGCTTTCTTT. Protein sequence: CASSGHGGVNTEAFF. The gene calls are TRBV6-5 and TRBJ1-1; a weak D match, TRBD1 (5 bases). Looked up from germline, CDR1 is MNHEY and CDR2 is SVGAGI. V lost 5 bases and J 0 bases, leaving 13 bases between the germline ends. The CDR3 consists of 15 residues.

The chain uses TRBV5-4 and TRBJ2-1; 9 bases align to TRBD2. V dropped 1 base and J dropped 6; count of bases not matched to a gene: 5. The CDR3 has 15 amino acids. CDR1 is SGHNT, CDR2 YYREEE, per germline (reference sequence). The CDR3 sequence: CASSLPASGINEQFF. CDR3 DNA: TGTGCCAGCAGCTTGCCAGCTAGCGGGATCAATGAGCAGTTCTTC.

The chain joins TRBV7-8 to TRBJ2-1; 8 bases are a match to TRBD2. This CDR3 has 15 residues. The germline gives CDR1 SGHVS, CDR2 FQNEAQ. The ends lost 2 bases at V and 5 bases at J; junction bases unmatched: 5. The DNA for the CDR3 is TGTGCCAGCAGCTTAAACGGGAGGGCCCACAATGAGCAGTTCTTC. As protein: CASSLNGRAHNEQFF.

V and J are TRBV2 and TRBJ2-7, with D tentatively TRBD1 (5 bases). CDR3 size: 12 residues. Per the germline V gene, CDR1 is SNHLY and CDR2 is FYNNEI. Trimming left V 2 bases short and J 5 bases short, with 7 bases between. Here the CDR3 reads CASSERGHEQYF. The CDR3 DNA reads TGTGCCAGCAGTGAAAGGGGCCACGAGCAGTACTTC.

The chain recombines TRBV4-3 with TRBJ2-4; TRBD2 matches at 7 bases. V dropped 0 bases and J dropped 9; count of bases not matched to a gene: 5. The germline V gene has CDR1 LGHNA and CDR2 YSLEER. This CDR3 spans 14 amino acids. Here the CDR3 reads CASSQEAGLRIQYF. Written as DNA, the CDR3 is TGCGCCAGCAGCCAAGAAGCGGGACTACGCATTCAGTACTTC.

The chain links TRBV29-1 to TRBJ1-4; tentatively, D is TRBD1 (5 bases). There are 14 residues in the CDR3. The V gene lost 0 bases and the J gene lost 8 bases, with 13 bases spanning the gap. The germline V gene encodes CDR1 SQVTM and CDR2 ANQGSEA. Here the CDR3 reads CSVEDSGQREKLFF. The CDR3 DNA reads TGCAGCGTTGAAGATAGCGGACAACGCGAAAAACTGTTTTTT.

This clonotype turned up a few times. The chain uses TRBV7-8 and TRBJ2-3, with 8 bases fitting TRBD2. V shed 4 bases and J 3 bases; nucleotides not matched to a gene: 9. This CDR3 is 16 amino acids long. CDR1 SGHVS and CDR2 FQNEAQ come from the germline V gene. The CDR3 region is CASSSPWERETDTQYF. In DNA, the CDR3 is TGTGCCAGCAGCTCCCCCTGGGAGCGGGAGACAGATACGCAGTATTTT.

This clonotype appeared many times. The CDR3 DNA reads TGTGCCAGTGACCGGGACAGGGGGCTTGGTCAGGACACCGGGGAGCTGTTTTTT. The encoded protein is CASDRDRGLGQDTGELFF. The V gene is TRBV7-2, the J gene TRBJ2-2; 12 positions agree with TRBD1. Per germline, CDR1 SGHTA and CDR2 FQGNSA. J was trimmed by 3 bases and V by 9 bases; bases with no gene match: 14. The CDR3 runs to 18 residues.

This clonotype came up a few times. The chain carries TRBV6-1 and TRBJ1-5; 7 nucleotides align to TRBD1. Per the germline V gene, CDR1 is MNHNS and CDR2 is SASEGT. The CDR3 covers 14 residues. J was trimmed by 4 bases and V by 5 bases; bases with no gene match: 5. The CDR3 protein is CASSLGTANQPQHF. In DNA, the CDR3 is TGTGCCAGCAGTCTCGGGACAGCGAATCAGCCCCAGCATTTT.

This chain joins TRBV4-1 and TRBJ2-3; 7 bases align to TRBD1. The V gene's germline CDR1 is MGHRA and CDR2 YSYEKL. The CDR3 is 14 residues long. J lost 4 bases, V lost 3 bases, and 4 bases had no gene match. The CDR3 here is CASSHRTGSDTQYF. For the CDR3, the DNA is TGCGCCAGCAGCCACCGGACAGGATCAGATACGCAGTATTTT.

The chain carries TRBV4-3 and TRBJ2-3; 11 bases are a match to TRBD2. CDR3 length: 18 residues. CDR1 is LGHNA and CDR2 is YSLEER in the germline V gene. The trim removed 5 bases at V and 6 bases at J, leaving 16 bases unmatched. The CDR3 DNA reads TGCGCCAGCAGCTATCTAGCGGGAGGCTCCTTTGACGGGGATACGCAGTATTTT. Amino acid sequence: CASSYLAGGSFDGDTQYF.